This entry describes one TCR beta chain. V was trimmed by 4 bases and J by 8 bases, leaving 15 bases between them. CDR1 is ENHRY, CDR2 SYGVKD, per germline. CDR3 size: 14 residues. The data are from a study of blood T cell repertoires in COVID-19. Looking at the study overall: The analysed material was cDNA or gDNA that came from T cells, B-cell-depleted T cells, or PBMCs.

Assay used: immunoSEQ multiplex PCR; TCRdb lists only in-frame clones, some missing. Seen here are some 62,000 clones, 80% to 90% observed once, and the top ten hold 3% to 4.5%. The cohort comprised adults aged about 18 to 90 years residing in 20 to 30 US areas. Cohort placement rested on clinical history that participants reported themselves. The sequence was collected from a woman aged 40 to 50 with acute COVID-19. This sequence joins TRBV10-3 and TRBJ2-1; D unresolved. Source material: PBMCs or T cells enriched from blood (not recorded which). This CDR3 reads CAISVLTPRYEQFF. The CDR3 DNA follows: TGTGCCATCAGTGTTCTCACCCCTAGATATGAGCAGTTCTTC.